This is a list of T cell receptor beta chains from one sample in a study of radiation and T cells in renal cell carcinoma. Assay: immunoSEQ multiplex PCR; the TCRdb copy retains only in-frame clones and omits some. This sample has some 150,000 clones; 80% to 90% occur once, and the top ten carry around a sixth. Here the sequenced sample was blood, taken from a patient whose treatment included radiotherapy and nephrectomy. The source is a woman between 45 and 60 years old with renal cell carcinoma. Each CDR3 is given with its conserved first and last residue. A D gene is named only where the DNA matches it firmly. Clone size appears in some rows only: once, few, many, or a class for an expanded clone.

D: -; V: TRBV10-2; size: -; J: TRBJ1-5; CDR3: CASGEGDWPQHF; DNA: TGCGCCAGTGGGGAGGGGGATTGGCCCCAGCATTTT
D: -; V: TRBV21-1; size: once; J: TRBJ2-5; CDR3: CASSKAEAGGMGETQYF; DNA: TGTGCCAGCAGCAAAGCGGAAGCGGGAGGGATGGGGGAGACCCAGTACTTC
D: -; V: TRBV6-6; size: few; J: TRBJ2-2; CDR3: CASSARGTGELFF; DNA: TGTGCCAGCAGTGCCAGGGGCACCGGGGAGCTGTTTTTT
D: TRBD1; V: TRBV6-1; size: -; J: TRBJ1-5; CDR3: CASSSTGTANQPQHF; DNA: TGTGCCAGCAGCTCGACCGGGACAGCCAATCAGCCCCAGCATTTT
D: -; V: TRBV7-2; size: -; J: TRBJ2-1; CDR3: CASSYGPASNEQFF; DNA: TGTGCCAGCAGCTACGGACCAGCAAGCAATGAGCAGTTCTTC
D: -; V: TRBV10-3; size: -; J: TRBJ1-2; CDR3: CASGYLGAIVYTF; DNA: TGTGCCTCCGGATATTTGGGGGCCATTGTCTACACCTTC
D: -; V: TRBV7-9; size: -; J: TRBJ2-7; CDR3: CASSLAPPPYEQYF; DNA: TGTGCCAGCAGCTTAGCCCCACCACCCTACGAGCAGTACTTC
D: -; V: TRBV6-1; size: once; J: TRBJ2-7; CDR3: CASRWDRSYEQYF; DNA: TGTGCCAGCAGATGGGACCGATCCTACGAGCAGTACTTC
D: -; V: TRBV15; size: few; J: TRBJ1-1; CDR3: CATSERAEATEAFF; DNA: TGTGCCACCAGCGAACGCGCGGAGGCCACTGAAGCTTTCTTT
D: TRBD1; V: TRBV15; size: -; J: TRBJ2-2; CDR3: CATSRGTGEDTGELFF; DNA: TGTGCCACCAGCAGGGGGACAGGGGAGGACACCGGGGAGCTGTTTTTT
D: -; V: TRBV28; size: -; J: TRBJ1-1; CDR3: CASSKGGLGTEAFF; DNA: TGTGCCAGCTCCAAGGGGGGGCTTGGCACTGAAGCTTTCTTT
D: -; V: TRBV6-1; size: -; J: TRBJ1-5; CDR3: CASSEETLNQPQHF; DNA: TGTGCCAGCAGTGAAGAGACGCTAAATCAGCCCCAGCATTTT
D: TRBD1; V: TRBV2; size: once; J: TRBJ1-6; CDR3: CASRIQGSNSPLHF; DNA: TGTGCCAGCAGAATACAGGGGTCTAATTCACCCCTCCACTTT